These T cell receptor beta chains were read from a single sample in a study of technical replicates of blood from a few donors. Using immunoSEQ multiplex PCR, the repertoire was profiled, and TCRdb retains in-frame clones only, with some absent. Of about 56,000 clones in the sample, 93% were seen once. The sample taken for sequencing was PBMCs. These receptors were taken from a human donor in good health. Some clones in this sample may be carry-over from other donors' samples. CDR3s include the opening cysteine and the closing phenylalanine or tryptophan. The D gene is left open where the match is weak. The listing skips clone size in some rows; elsewhere it reads once, few, many or a size class.

j_call: TRBJ2-7
d_call: -
v_call: TRBV7-7
clone_size: -
cdr3_nt: TGTGCCAGCAGTAAAGTACTGGGCGGGAACGGCGAGCAGTACTTC
cdr3_aa: CASSKVLGGNGEQYF

j_call: TRBJ2-7
d_call: -
v_call: TRBV4-2
clone_size: -
cdr3_nt: TGTGCCAGCAGCCTCTCATCCTGGGGGGTCGAGCAGTACTTC
cdr3_aa: CASSLSSWGVEQYF

j_call: TRBJ2-7
d_call: TRBD2
v_call: TRBV19
clone_size: -
cdr3_nt: TGTGCCAGTAGTATAAGTCTAGCGGGAGTCGAGCAGTACTTC
cdr3_aa: CASSISLAGVEQYF

j_call: TRBJ2-3
d_call: TRBD1
v_call: TRBV7-2
clone_size: once
cdr3_nt: TGTGCCAGTCAGAGGGGGCTTAGCACAGATACGCAGTATTTT
cdr3_aa: CASQRGLSTDTQYF

j_call: TRBJ1-1
d_call: TRBD1
v_call: TRBV11-2
clone_size: few
cdr3_nt: TGTGCCAGCAGCTTAGGCCGAGGGGGCTCCGGGAACACTGAAGCTTTCTTT
cdr3_aa: CASSLGRGGSGNTEAFF

j_call: TRBJ1-1
d_call: -
v_call: TRBV7-6
clone_size: -
cdr3_nt: TGTGCCAGCAGCCCCCTGGGCGGGGTCACTGAAGCTTTCTTT
cdr3_aa: CASSPLGGVTEAFF

j_call: TRBJ2-2
d_call: -
v_call: TRBV5-1
clone_size: -
cdr3_nt: TGCGCCAGCAGCTTGAACAGGGAACGCACCGGGGAGCTGTTTTTT
cdr3_aa: CASSLNRERTGELFF

j_call: TRBJ2-7
d_call: TRBD2
v_call: TRBV7-9
clone_size: -
cdr3_nt: TGTGCCAGCAGCTCCCGGACTAGCGGGAGATGGGACGAGCAGTACTTC
cdr3_aa: CASSSRTSGRWDEQYF

j_call: TRBJ2-3
d_call: -
v_call: TRBV6-1
clone_size: -
cdr3_nt: TGTGCCAGCAGCCGCACCGCGAGCACAGATACGCAGTATTTT
cdr3_aa: CASSRTASTDTQYF

j_call: TRBJ2-7
d_call: -
v_call: TRBV30
clone_size: -
cdr3_nt: TGTGCCTGGAGACGCCCATCATCAGGGGCCGAGCAGTACTTC
cdr3_aa: CAWRRPSSGAEQYF

j_call: TRBJ1-4
d_call: -
v_call: TRBV18
clone_size: once
cdr3_nt: TGTGCCAGCTCACCAAGTGGGGCATCCTACGAAAAACTGTTTTTT
cdr3_aa: CASSPSGASYEKLFF

j_call: TRBJ1-2
d_call: -
v_call: TRBV7-9
clone_size: once
cdr3_nt: TGTGCCAGCAGCCACGGCCAGGGGTCTAACTATGGCTACACCTTC
cdr3_aa: CASSHGQGSNYGYTF

j_call: TRBJ1-1
d_call: -
v_call: TRBV11-1
clone_size: -
cdr3_nt: TGTGCCAGCAGCTTAACCGGGGATGGCACTGAAGCTTTCTTT
cdr3_aa: CASSLTGDGTEAFF

j_call: TRBJ1-4
d_call: TRBD1
v_call: TRBV18
clone_size: -
cdr3_nt: TGTGCCAGCTCACCTGGGACAGGATTTAATGAAAAACTGTTTTTT
cdr3_aa: CASSPGTGFNEKLFF

j_call: TRBJ1-4
d_call: -
v_call: TRBV7-2
clone_size: -
cdr3_nt: TGTGCCAGCAGCTTATTACCGGTTCAACAACTGTTTTTT
cdr3_aa: CASSLLPVQQLFF

j_call: TRBJ2-2
d_call: -
v_call: TRBV7-2
clone_size: -
cdr3_nt: TGTGCCAGCAGCCCCACGGGGAACACCGGGGAGCTGTTTTTT
cdr3_aa: CASSPTGNTGELFF

j_call: TRBJ1-2
d_call: -
v_call: TRBV29-1
clone_size: -
cdr3_nt: TGCAGCGTTGCCGAGCAGGGTTGGTTGGACTATGGCTACACCTTC
cdr3_aa: CSVAEQGWLDYGYTF

j_call: TRBJ1-2
d_call: -
v_call: TRBV5-3
clone_size: -
cdr3_nt: TGTGCCAGAAGCTTGGCAGGGCAGCGGGGGGCTAACTATGGCTACACCTTC
cdr3_aa: CARSLAGQRGANYGYTF

j_call: TRBJ2-7
d_call: TRBD2
v_call: TRBV2
clone_size: -
cdr3_nt: TGTGCCAGCAGCGGAACACCGACCGACTTGCTAGCGGCCTACGAGCAGTACTTC
cdr3_aa: CASSGTPTDLLAAYEQYF

j_call: TRBJ1-2
d_call: -
v_call: TRBV2
clone_size: -
cdr3_nt: TGTGCCAGCAGTGGTACGGGGTCGGAAAACACCTTC
cdr3_aa: CASSGTGSENTF

j_call: TRBJ2-5
d_call: TRBD2
v_call: TRBV11-2
clone_size: -
cdr3_nt: TGTGCCAGCAGCTTGGGACTAGAGGGGACCCAGTACTTC
cdr3_aa: CASSLGLEGTQYF

j_call: TRBJ2-7
d_call: TRBD2
v_call: TRBV7-2
clone_size: -
cdr3_nt: TGTGCCAGCAGCCTAACTAGCGGGAGCTCCTACGAGCAGTACTTC
cdr3_aa: CASSLTSGSSYEQYF

j_call: TRBJ2-3
d_call: TRBD2
v_call: TRBV4-2
clone_size: once
cdr3_nt: TGTGCCAGCAGCCAACAGACTAGCGGGCTTACAGATACGCAGTATTTT
cdr3_aa: CASSQQTSGLTDTQYF

j_call: TRBJ1-1
d_call: -
v_call: TRBV7-8
clone_size: -
cdr3_nt: TGTGCCAGCAGCTTAGCGGGCAATTTTAACACTGAAGCTTTCTTT
cdr3_aa: CASSLAGNFNTEAFF

j_call: TRBJ1-6
d_call: TRBD1
v_call: TRBV7-2
clone_size: -
cdr3_nt: TGTGCCAGCAGCTGGACAGGGACACCTAATTCACCCCTCCACTTT
cdr3_aa: CASSWTGTPNSPLHF

j_call: TRBJ1-5
d_call: -
v_call: TRBV15
clone_size: -
cdr3_nt: TGTGCCACCAGCAGAGATTATGAGCCCCAGCATTTT
cdr3_aa: CATSRDYEPQHF

j_call: TRBJ2-2
d_call: -
v_call: TRBV4-3
clone_size: -
cdr3_nt: TGCGCCAGCAGCCAAGGGCGGGTGAACACCGGGGAGCTGTTTTTT
cdr3_aa: CASSQGRVNTGELFF

j_call: TRBJ2-1
d_call: -
v_call: TRBV21-1
clone_size: -
cdr3_nt: TGTGCCAGCAGCGGGACTAGCGGGACGCCTCCTTATTCGAATGAGCAGTTCTTC
cdr3_aa: CASSGTSGTPPYSNEQFF

j_call: TRBJ2-5
d_call: -
v_call: TRBV21-1
clone_size: -
cdr3_nt: TGTGCCAGCAGCAAAGCGCTAAGGGGGTACCAAGAGACCCAGTACTTC
cdr3_aa: CASSKALRGYQETQYF

j_call: TRBJ1-2
d_call: -
v_call: TRBV10-3
clone_size: -
cdr3_nt: TGTGCCACCAACCCAGGTGCTAACTATGGCTACACCTTC
cdr3_aa: CATNPGANYGYTF

j_call: TRBJ2-1
d_call: TRBD2
v_call: TRBV5-1
clone_size: -
cdr3_nt: TGCGCCAGCAGCTCAGCGGGAGGTTACAATGAGCAGTTCTTC
cdr3_aa: CASSSAGGYNEQFF

j_call: TRBJ2-1
d_call: TRBD2
v_call: TRBV15
clone_size: -
cdr3_nt: TGTGCCACCAGCAGGCGGGGGGGGTATGAGCAGTTCTTC
cdr3_aa: CATSRRGGYEQFF

j_call: TRBJ2-4
d_call: TRBD1
v_call: TRBV13
clone_size: -
cdr3_nt: TGTGCCAGCAGCGCCCGGGACAGCGACCTTAGCATTCAGTACTTC
cdr3_aa: CASSARDSDLSIQYF

j_call: TRBJ1-3
d_call: -
v_call: TRBV6-1
clone_size: -
cdr3_nt: TGTGCCAGCAGTGAAGGGAACCAGAGGGGAAACACCATATATTTT
cdr3_aa: CASSEGNQRGNTIYF

j_call: TRBJ2-1
d_call: TRBD2
v_call: TRBV7-9
clone_size: -
cdr3_nt: TGTGCCAGCAGCTCTTCGACTAGCGGGGGGGCCCTTTTAGATGAGCAGTTCTTC
cdr3_aa: CASSSSTSGGALLDEQFF

j_call: TRBJ1-6
d_call: TRBD1
v_call: TRBV2
clone_size: -
cdr3_nt: TGTGCCAGCAAGTTGGAGGGGGCAGGGTCACCCCTCCACTTT
cdr3_aa: CASKLEGAGSPLHF

j_call: TRBJ2-1
d_call: -
v_call: TRBV27
clone_size: -
cdr3_nt: TGTGCCAGCAGTTTATCGGCATACAATGAGCAGTTCTTC
cdr3_aa: CASSLSAYNEQFF

j_call: TRBJ2-7
d_call: TRBD2
v_call: TRBV7-2
clone_size: -
cdr3_nt: TGTGCCAGCAGCTTAGGGACTAGCGGGAGCTACGAGCAGTACTTC
cdr3_aa: CASSLGTSGSYEQYF

j_call: TRBJ1-5
d_call: -
v_call: TRBV4-2
clone_size: -
cdr3_nt: TGTGCCAGCAGCCAAGGCTACGGAGAGAATCAGCCCCAGCATTTT
cdr3_aa: CASSQGYGENQPQHF

j_call: TRBJ2-1
d_call: -
v_call: TRBV6-5
clone_size: -
cdr3_nt: TGTGCCAGCAGTTACCTGGCAGGTGAGCAGTTCTTC
cdr3_aa: CASSYLAGEQFF

j_call: TRBJ2-1
d_call: -
v_call: TRBV15
clone_size: -
cdr3_nt: TGTGCCACCAGCAGCATAGACAGGCAAGATGAGCAGTTCTTC
cdr3_aa: CATSSIDRQDEQFF

j_call: TRBJ1-1
d_call: -
v_call: TRBV30
clone_size: -
cdr3_nt: TGTGCCTGGAAACGGCGGGACACTGAAGCTTTCTTT
cdr3_aa: CAWKRRDTEAFF

j_call: TRBJ2-3
d_call: TRBD2
v_call: TRBV6-1
clone_size: -
cdr3_nt: TGTGCCAGCAGTGAATACCGGCGGGGGGGTGGAGATACGCAGTATTTT
cdr3_aa: CASSEYRRGGGDTQYF

j_call: TRBJ2-2
d_call: TRBD2
v_call: TRBV4-3
clone_size: -
cdr3_nt: TGCGCCAGCAGCCCCTCTGGGCTAGCGGGAGGGTGGGGCACCGGGGAGCTGTTTTTT
cdr3_aa: CASSPSGLAGGWGTGELFF

j_call: TRBJ1-2
d_call: TRBD1
v_call: TRBV25-1
clone_size: -
cdr3_nt: TGTGCCAGCAGTGAACTCCGACAGGGGAACTATGGCTACACCTTC
cdr3_aa: CASSELRQGNYGYTF